The 5 T cell receptor beta chains below were found in one sample sequenced in a study of blood T cell repertoires in COVID-19. TCRdb's copy holds only in-frame clones and misses some; the assay was immunoSEQ multiplex PCR. The data hold under 150,000 clones, with 70% to 90% observed a single time. Sequencing used PBMCs or T cells enriched from blood (not recorded which). The receptors come from a woman between 50 and 59 years old who had recovered from COVID-19.

The gene calls are TRBV2 and TRBJ2-1, with 13 bases identical to TRBD2. The junction had 2 bases not matched to a gene; V was cut back by 6 bases and J by 6 bases. CDR1 and CDR2 from the germline V gene are SNHLY and FYNNEI. The CDR3 covers 14 residues. Here the CDR3 reads CASRGTSGANEQFF. DNA for the CDR3: TGTGCCAGCAGAGGGACTAGCGGGGCCAATGAGCAGTTCTTC.

The CDR3 DNA reads as TGTGCCAGCAGTTACGCCGGGACAGCGACGGGGCTAAAGTTCTTC. Amino acids: CASSYAGTATGLKFF. This rearrangement joins TRBV6-5 to TRBJ2-1, with TRBD1 matching 7 bases. The germline gives CDR1 MNHEY, CDR2 SVGAGI. Germline trimming cut 2 bases from V and 14 bases from J; bases unmatched to any gene: 15. The CDR3 totals 15 residues.

The chain recombines TRBV15 with TRBJ2-7, with TRBD1 matching over 8 bases. The CDR3 runs to 16 residues. CDR1 and CDR2 (germline): LNHNV, YYDKDF (reference sequence). Germline trimming cut 3 bases from V and 0 bases from J; bases unmatched to any gene: 7. As DNA, the CDR3 is TGTGCCACCAGCAGGGAACAGGGGGATTACTCCTACGAGCAGTACTTC. Protein: CATSREQGDYSYEQYF.

The chain carries TRBV12-5 and TRBJ1-3; 9 bases match TRBD1. V was pared by 1 base and J by 2 bases, with 3 bases of the junction left unmatched. The germline gives CDR1 LGHNT, CDR2 FRNRAP. This CDR3 has 16 residues. CDR3 bases: TGTGCTAGTGGTTTGGGGACAGGGGTTGCTGGAAACACCATATATTTT. Amino acids: CASGLGTGVAGNTIYF.

The chain uses TRBV10-3 and TRBJ1-1, with D possibly being TRBD1 (5 bases). CDR3 length: 12 amino acids. V was pared by 7 bases and J by 10 bases, with 16 bases between. The germline V gene encodes CDR1 ENHRY and CDR2 SYGVKD. Here the CDR3 DNA reads TGTGCCATCACCGGGGGTAATCAAGCAGCTTTCTTT. This translates into CAITGGNQAAFF.